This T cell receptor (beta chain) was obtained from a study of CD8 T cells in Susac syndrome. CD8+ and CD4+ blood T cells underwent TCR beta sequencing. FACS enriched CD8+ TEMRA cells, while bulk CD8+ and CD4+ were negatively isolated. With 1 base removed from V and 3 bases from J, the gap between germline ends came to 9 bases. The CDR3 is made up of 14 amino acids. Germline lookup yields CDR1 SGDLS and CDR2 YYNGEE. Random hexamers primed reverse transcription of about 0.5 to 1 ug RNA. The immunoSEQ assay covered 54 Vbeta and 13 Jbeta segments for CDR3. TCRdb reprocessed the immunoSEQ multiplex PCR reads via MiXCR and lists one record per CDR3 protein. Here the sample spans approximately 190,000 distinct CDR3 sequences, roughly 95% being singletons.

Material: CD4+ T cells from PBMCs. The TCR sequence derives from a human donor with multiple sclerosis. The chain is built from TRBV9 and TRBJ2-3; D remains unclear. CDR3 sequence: CASSVRASTDTQYF. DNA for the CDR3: TGTGCCAGCAGCGTAAGAGCCTCGACAGATACGCAGTATTTT. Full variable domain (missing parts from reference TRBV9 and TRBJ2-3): DSGVTQTPKHLITATGQRVTLRCSPRSGDLSVYWYQQSLDQGLQFLIQYYNGEERAKGNILERFSAQQFPDLHSELNLSSLELGDSALYFCASSVRASTDTQYFGPGTRLTVL.